This record concerns one TCR beta chain sequence. As yet, its antigen is unknown. The sample comes from a study of radiotherapy plus CTLA-4 blockade in lung cancer. Study-wide points: Clones of tumor-derived TCRs expanded in blood after radiotherapy plus ipilimumab.

Germline CDR1 and CDR2: SNHLY and FYNNEI. This CDR3 is built from 16 residues. Trimming took 4 bases from V and 2 from J, leaving 18 bases between them. Focal radiation with ipilimumab CTLA-4 blockade was given to patients with chemo-refractory metastatic non-small-cell lung cancer. Libraries were prepared by immunoSEQ multiplex PCR; TCRdb keeps only in-frame clonotypes and omits some of them. The table has approximately 99,000 clones, 88% seen once; the top ten hold under 5.5%. The source material was peripheral blood, sampled from a patient treated with radiotherapy plus ipilimumab. This TCR was sampled from a human donor with non-small cell lung cancer that progressed on radiotherapy plus ipilimumab. This chain uses TRBV2 with TRBJ2-7, with D perhaps matching TRBD2 (7 bases). The CDR3 loop is CASSGGRGGDPYEQYF. The CDR3 DNA reads TGTGCCAGCAGTGGTGGTAGGGGGGGCGATCCCTACGAGCAGTACTTC.